This T cell receptor (beta chain) was identified during a study of T-cell memory formation after mild COVID-19. On the study more broadly: TCR clusters mostly belonged to single donors. Whole-study findings and limits: Clones contracting day 15 to 85 were balanced CD4/CD8; later expanders leaned CD4+. Contracting CD4+ clones lay largely in CM and EM, with CD8+ ones residing in EMRA. That cross-reactive memory joined was suggested by some responding clones appearing in pre-infection memory.

A single record per CDR3 protein comes from TCRdb applying MiXCR to the 5' RACE reads. The sample carries about 600,000 distinct CDR3 sequences, less than 25% recorded once. This clonotype was detected many times. The antigen remains unidentified. The material sequenced was PBMCs or a T cell subset sorted from them (not recorded which). This TCR derives from an adult woman who had mild COVID-19 (a few samples of this study predate the infection). Cell type and time point are not known.

CDR3 coding DNA: TGTGCCAGCAGTTTAGAGACCACCGGGGAGCTGTTTTTT. This gives the protein CASSLETTGELFF. V and J are TRBV12-3 or TRBV12-4 and TRBJ2-2; D not certain. This CDR3 region has 13 residues. Trimming took 1 base from V and 4 from J, leaving 4 bases between them.